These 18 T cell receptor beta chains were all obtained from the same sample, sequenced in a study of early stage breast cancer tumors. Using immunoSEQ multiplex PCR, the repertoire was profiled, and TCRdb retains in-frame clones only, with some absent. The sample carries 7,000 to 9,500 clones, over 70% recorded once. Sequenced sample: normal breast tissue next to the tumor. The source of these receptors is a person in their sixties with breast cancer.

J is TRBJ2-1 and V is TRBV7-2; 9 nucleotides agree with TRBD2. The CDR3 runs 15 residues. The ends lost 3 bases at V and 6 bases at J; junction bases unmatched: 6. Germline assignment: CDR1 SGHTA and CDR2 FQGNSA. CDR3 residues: CASSLTSGKLNEQFF. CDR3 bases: TGTGCCAGCAGCTTGACTAGCGGAAAGCTCAATGAGCAGTTCTTC.

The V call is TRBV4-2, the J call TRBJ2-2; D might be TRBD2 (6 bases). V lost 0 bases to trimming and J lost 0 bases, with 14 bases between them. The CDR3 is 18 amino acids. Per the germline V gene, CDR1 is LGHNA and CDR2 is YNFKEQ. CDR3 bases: TGTGCCAGCAGCCAAGAACGGGTGAGCGGGCCGAACACCGGGGAGCTGTTTTTT. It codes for CASSQERVSGPNTGELFF.

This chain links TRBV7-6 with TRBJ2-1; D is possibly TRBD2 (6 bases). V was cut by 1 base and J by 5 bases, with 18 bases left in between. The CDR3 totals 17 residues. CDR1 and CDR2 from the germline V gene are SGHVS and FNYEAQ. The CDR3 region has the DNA TGTGCCAGCAGCTTAGAAACCCCCGCGGGATACGACAATGAGCAGTTCTTC. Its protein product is CASSLETPAGYDNEQFF.

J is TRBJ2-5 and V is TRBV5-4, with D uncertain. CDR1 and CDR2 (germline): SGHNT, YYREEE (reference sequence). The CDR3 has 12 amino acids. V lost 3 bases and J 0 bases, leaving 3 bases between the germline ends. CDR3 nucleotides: TGTGCCAGCAGCTCCAACCAAGAGACCCAGTACTTC. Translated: CASSSNQETQYF.

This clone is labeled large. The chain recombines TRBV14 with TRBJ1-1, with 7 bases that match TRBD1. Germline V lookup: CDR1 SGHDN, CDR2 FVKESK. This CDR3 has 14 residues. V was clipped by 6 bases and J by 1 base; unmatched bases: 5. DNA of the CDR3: TGTGCCAGCAGGTGGACAGGCCAGAACACTGAAGCTTTCTTT. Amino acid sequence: CASRWTGQNTEAFF.

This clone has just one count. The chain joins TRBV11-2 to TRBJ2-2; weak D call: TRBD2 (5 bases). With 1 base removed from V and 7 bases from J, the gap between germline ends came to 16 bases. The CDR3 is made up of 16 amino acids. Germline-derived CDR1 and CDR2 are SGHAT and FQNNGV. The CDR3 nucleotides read TGTGCCAGCAGCTTAGTTGGACTGGTCGGAGGCGGGGAGCTGTTTTTT. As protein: CASSLVGLVGGGELFF.

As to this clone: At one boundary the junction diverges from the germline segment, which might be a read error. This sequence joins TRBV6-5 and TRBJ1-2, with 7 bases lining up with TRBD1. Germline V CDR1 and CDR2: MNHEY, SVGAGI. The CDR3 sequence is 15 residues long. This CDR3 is CASRPQGPRPHLTIF. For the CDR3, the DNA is TGTGCCAGCAGACCACAGGGGCCCAGGCCCCACCTTACTATCTTC.

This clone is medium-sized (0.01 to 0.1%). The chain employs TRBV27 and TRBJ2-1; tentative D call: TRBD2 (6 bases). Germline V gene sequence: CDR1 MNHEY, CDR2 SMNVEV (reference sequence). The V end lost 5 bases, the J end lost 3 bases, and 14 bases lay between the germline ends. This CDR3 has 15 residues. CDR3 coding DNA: TGTGCCAGCAGTCCCCGGTGGCGGGGCTACAATGAGCAGTTCTTC. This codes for CASSPRWRGYNEQFF.

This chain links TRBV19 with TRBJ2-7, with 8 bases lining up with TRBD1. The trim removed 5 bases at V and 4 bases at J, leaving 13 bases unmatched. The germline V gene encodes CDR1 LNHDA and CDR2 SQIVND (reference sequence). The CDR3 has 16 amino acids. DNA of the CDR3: TGTGCCAGTAGTGTGGAAACGGGACAGGTGGGTTACGAGCAGTACTTC. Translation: CASSVETGQVGYEQYF.

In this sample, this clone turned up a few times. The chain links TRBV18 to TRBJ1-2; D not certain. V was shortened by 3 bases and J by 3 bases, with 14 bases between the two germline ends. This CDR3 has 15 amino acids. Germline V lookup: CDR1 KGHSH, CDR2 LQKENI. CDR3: CASSPLADPDYGYTF. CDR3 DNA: TGTGCCAGCTCACCCCTAGCGGACCCAGACTATGGCTACACCTTC.

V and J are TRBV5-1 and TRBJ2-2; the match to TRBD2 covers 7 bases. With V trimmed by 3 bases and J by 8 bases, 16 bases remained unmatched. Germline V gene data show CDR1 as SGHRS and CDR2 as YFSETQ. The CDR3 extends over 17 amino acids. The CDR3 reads CASSWSPLADVGGELFF. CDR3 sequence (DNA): TGCGCCAGCAGCTGGTCCCCGCTAGCGGATGTGGGGGGGGAGCTGTTTTTT.

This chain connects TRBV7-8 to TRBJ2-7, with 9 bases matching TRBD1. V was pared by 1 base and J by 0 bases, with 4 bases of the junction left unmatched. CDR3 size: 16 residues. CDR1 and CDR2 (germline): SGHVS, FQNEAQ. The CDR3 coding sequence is TGTGCCAGCAGCTTAGAAGGACAGGGGAGCTCCTACGAGCAGTACTTC. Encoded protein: CASSLEGQGSSYEQYF.

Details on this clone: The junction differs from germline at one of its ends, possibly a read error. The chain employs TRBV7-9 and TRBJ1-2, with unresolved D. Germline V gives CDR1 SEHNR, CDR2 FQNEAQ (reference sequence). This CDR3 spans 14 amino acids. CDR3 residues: CASRLGSLPDGYTF. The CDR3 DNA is TGTGCCAGCAGGTTAGGATCCCTCCCGGATGGCTACACCTTC. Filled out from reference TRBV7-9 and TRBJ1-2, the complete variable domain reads DTGVSQNPRHKITKRGQNVTFRCDPISEHNRLYWYRQTLGQGPEFLTYFQNEAQLEKSRLLSDRFSAERPKGSFSTLEIQRTEQGDSAMYLCASRLGSLPDGYTFGSGTRLTVV.

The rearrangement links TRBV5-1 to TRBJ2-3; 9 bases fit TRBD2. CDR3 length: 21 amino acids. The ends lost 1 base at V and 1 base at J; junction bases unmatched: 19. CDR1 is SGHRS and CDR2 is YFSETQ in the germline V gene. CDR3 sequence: CASSLPPTSGPGKRGTDTQYF. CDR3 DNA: TGCGCCAGCAGCTTGCCTCCGACTAGCGGACCGGGAAAAAGAGGCACAGATACGCAGTATTTT.

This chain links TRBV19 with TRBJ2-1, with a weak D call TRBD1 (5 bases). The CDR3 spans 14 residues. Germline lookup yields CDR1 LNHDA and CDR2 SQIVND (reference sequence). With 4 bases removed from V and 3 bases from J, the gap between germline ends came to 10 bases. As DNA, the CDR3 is TGTGCCAGTAGTACCTATAGGGGCTACAATGAGCAGTTCTTC. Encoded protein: CASSTYRGYNEQFF.

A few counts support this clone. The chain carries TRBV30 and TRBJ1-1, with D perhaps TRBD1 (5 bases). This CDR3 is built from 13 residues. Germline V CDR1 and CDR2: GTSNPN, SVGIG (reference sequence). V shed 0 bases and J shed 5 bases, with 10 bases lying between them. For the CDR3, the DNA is TGTGCCTGGAGTGTAGGGGCTGGGACTGAAGCTTTCTTT. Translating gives CAWSVGAGTEAFF.

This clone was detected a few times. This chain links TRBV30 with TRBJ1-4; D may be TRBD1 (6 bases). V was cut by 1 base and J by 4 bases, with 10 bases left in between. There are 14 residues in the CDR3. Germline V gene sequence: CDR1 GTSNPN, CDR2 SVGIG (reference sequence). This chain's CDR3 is CAWSAGTHNEKLFF. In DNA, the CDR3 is TGTGCCTGGAGTGCCGGGACACATAATGAAAAACTGTTTTTT. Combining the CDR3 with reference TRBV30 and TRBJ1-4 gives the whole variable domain SQTIHQWPATLVQPVGSPLSLECTVEGTSNPNLYWYRQAAGRGLQLLFYSVGIGQISSEVPQNLSASRPQDRQFILSSKKLLLSDSGFYLCAWSAGTHNEKLFFGSGTQLSVL.

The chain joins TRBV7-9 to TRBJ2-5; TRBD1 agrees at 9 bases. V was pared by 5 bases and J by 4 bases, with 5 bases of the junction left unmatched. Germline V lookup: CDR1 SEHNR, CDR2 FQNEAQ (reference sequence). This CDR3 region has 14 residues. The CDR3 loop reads CASSPGQGPETQYF. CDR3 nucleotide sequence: TGTGCCAGCAGCCCCGGACAGGGGCCAGAGACCCAGTACTTC.